Included here is one T cell receptor beta chain sequence, with context. The data belong to a study of blood T cell repertoires in COVID-19. On the study more broadly: The study drew acute and convalescent COVID-19 samples from the United States, Italy and Spain. Nucleic acid was either cDNA or gDNA, and it came from T cells, B-cell-depleted T cells, or PBMCs.

Patients of the Seattle cohort, enrolled during active infection, were followed longitudinally. Profiled with immunoSEQ multiplex PCR; TCRdb holds only in-frame clones, not every one. The sample records approximately 200,000 clones, 94% being singletons. The clonotype originates from a man aged 30 to 45 with COVID-19, enrolled during active disease. The sample consisted of peripheral blood.

CDR3 nucleotides: TGTGCCAGCTCACCCCTGGAGGGTTCTGGAAACACCATATATTTT. Translated: CASSPLEGSGNTIYF. The V and J genes are TRBV18 and TRBJ1-3; D gene ambiguous. There are 15 residues in the CDR3. Trimming took off 3 bases at V and 1 base at J, with 10 bases between the two ends. Per the germline V gene, CDR1 is KGHSH and CDR2 is LQKENI.